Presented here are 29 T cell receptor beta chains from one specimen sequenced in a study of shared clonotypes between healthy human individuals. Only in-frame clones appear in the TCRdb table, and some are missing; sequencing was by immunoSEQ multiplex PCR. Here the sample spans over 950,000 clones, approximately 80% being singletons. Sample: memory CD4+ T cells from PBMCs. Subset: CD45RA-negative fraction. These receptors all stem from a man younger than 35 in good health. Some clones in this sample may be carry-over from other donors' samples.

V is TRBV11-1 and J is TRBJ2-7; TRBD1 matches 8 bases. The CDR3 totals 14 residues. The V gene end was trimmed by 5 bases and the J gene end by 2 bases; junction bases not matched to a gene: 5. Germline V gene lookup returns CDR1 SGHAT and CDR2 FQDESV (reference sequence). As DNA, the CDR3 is TGTGCCAGCAGCGCCGGGACAGGCCCCTACGAGCAGTACTTC. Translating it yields CASSAGTGPYEQYF.

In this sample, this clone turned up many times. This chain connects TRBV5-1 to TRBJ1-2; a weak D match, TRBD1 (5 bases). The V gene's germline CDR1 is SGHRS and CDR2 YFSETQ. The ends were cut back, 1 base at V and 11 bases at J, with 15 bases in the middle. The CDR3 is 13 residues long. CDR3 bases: TGCGCCAGCAGCTTGTCTGGGACGGCTAAGTACACCTTC. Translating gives CASSLSGTAKYTF.

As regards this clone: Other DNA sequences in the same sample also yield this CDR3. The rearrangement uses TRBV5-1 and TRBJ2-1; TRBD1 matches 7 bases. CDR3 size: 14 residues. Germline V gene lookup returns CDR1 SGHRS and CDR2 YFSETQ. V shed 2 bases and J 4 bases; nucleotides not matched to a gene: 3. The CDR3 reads CASSFGTAYNEQFF. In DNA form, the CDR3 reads TGCGCCAGCAGCTTTGGGACAGCATACAATGAGCAGTTCTTC.

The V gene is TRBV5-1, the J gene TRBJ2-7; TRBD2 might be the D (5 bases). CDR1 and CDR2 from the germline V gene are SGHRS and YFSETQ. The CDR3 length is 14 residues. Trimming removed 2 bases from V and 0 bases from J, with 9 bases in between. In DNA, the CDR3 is TGCGCCAGCAGCTTCGCGGGCTACTCCTACGAGCAGTACTTC. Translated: CASSFAGYSYEQYF.

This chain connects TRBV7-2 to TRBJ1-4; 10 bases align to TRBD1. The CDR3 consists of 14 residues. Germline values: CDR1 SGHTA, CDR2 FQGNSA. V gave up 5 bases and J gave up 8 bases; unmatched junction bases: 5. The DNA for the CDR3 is TGTGCCAGCAGCCCGACAGGGGGCGGAGAAAAACTGTTTTTT. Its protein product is CASSPTGGGEKLFF.

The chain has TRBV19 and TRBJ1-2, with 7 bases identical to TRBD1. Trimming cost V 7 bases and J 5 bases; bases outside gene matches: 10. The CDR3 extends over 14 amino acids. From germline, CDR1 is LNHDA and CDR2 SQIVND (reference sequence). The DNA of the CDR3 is TGTGCCAGTACCCCCATGGGACAGAATTATGGCTACACCTTC. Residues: CASTPMGQNYGYTF.

In DNA form, the CDR3 reads TGTGCCAGCAGTTTATACGGGAGGGCCGAAGAGACCCAGTACTTC. Its translation: CASSLYGRAEETQYF. The chain has TRBV27 and TRBJ2-5; 8 bases fit TRBD2. The CDR3 is 15 residues long. Germline V gene sequence: CDR1 MNHEY, CDR2 SMNVEV (reference sequence). The V segment lost 1 base and the J segment 3 bases; nucleotides outside the gene matches: 4.

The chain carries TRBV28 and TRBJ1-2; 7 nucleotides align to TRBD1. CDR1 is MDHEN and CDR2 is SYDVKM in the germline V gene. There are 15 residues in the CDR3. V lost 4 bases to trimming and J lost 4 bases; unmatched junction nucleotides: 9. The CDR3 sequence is CASSSPGGGTYGYTF. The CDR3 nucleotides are TGTGCCAGCAGTTCCCCAGGGGGGGGAACCTATGGCTACACCTTC.

The chain's CDR3 is CATSRDFSGQSSYNEQFF. The CDR3 bases are TGTGCCACCAGCAGAGATTTTTCGGGACAGAGCTCCTACAATGAGCAGTTCTTC. The chain links TRBV15 to TRBJ2-1, with 7 bases fitting TRBD1. V lost 0 bases to trimming and J lost 0 bases; unmatched junction nucleotides: 8. The CDR3 contains 18 residues. In germline, CDR1 is LNHNV, CDR2 YYDKDF (reference sequence). The full variable domain, with the rest looked up from reference TRBV15 and TRBJ2-1, is DAMVIQNPRYQVTQFGKPVTLSCSQTLNHNVMYWYQQKSSQAPKLLFHYYDKDFNNEADTPDNFQSRRPNTSFCFLDIRSPGLGDTAMYLCATSRDFSGQSSYNEQFFGPGTRLTVL.

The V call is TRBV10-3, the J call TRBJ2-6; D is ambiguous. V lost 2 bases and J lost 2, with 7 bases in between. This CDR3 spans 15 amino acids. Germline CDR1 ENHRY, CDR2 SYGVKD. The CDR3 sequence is CAISETVPGANVLTF. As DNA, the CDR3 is TGTGCCATCAGTGAGACCGTACCTGGGGCCAACGTCCTGACTTTC.

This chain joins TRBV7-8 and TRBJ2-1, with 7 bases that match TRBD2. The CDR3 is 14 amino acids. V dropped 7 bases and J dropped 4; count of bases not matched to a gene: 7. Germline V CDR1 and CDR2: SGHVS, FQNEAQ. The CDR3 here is CASTMGTTYNEQFF. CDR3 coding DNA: TGTGCCAGCACCATGGGGACTACATACAATGAGCAGTTCTTC.

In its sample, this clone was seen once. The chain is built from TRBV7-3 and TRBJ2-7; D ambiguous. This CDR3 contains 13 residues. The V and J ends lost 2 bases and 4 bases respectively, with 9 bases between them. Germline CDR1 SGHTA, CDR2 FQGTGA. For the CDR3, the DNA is TGTGCCAGCAGCTTATTGGCAGCTTACGAGCAGTACTTC. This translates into CASSLLAAYEQYF.

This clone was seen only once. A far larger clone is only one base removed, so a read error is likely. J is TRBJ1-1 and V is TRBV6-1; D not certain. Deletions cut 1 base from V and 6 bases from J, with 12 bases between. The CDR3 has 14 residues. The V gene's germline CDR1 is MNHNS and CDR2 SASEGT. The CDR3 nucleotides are TGTGCCAGCAGTGAAGTGACGAGGGTAGCTGAAGCTTTCTTT. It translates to CASSEVTRVAEAFF.

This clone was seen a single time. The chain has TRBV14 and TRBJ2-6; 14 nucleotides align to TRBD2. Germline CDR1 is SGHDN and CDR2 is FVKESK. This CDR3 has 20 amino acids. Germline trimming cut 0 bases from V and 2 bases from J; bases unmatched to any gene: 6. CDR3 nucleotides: TGTGCCAGCAGCCAAGATGGGACTAGCGGGAGTTTGGCTGGGGCCAACGTCCTGACTTTC. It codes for CASSQDGTSGSLAGANVLTF.

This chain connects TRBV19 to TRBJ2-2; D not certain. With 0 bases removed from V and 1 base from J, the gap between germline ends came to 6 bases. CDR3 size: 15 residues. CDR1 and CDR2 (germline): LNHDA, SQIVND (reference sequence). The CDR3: CASSIDQRNTGELFF. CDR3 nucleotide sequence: TGTGCCAGTAGTATAGATCAAAGGAACACCGGGGAGCTGTTTTTT.

The CDR3 region is CAWSVEIQETQYF. DNA for the CDR3: TGTGCCTGGAGTGTAGAGATTCAAGAGACCCAGTACTTC. This chain connects TRBV30 to TRBJ2-5, with D hard to call. The length of the CDR3 is 13 residues. The V and J ends lost 0 bases and 2 bases respectively, with 7 bases between them. Germline V lookup: CDR1 GTSNPN, CDR2 SVGIG (reference sequence).

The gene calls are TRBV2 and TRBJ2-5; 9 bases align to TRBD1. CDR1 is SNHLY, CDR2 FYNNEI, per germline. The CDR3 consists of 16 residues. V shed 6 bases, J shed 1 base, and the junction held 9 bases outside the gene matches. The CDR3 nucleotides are TGTGCCAGCAGCGTGGGACAGGGACGGGGCCAAGAGACCCAGTACTTC. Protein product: CASSVGQGRGQETQYF.

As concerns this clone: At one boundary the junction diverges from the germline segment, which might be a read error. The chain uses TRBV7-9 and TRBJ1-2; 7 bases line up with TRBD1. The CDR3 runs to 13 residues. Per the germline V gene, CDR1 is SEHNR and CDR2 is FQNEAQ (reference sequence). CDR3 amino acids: CASSIGTGQVRYF. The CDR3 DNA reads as TGTGCCAGCAGCATAGGGACCGGACAGGTCCGATACTTC.

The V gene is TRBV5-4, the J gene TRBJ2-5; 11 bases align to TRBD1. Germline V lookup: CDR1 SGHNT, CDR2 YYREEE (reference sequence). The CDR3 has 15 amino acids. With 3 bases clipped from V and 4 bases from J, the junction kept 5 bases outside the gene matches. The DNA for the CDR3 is TGTGCCAGCAGCTATGGGACAGGGGGACGAGAGACCCAGTACTTC. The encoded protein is CASSYGTGGRETQYF.

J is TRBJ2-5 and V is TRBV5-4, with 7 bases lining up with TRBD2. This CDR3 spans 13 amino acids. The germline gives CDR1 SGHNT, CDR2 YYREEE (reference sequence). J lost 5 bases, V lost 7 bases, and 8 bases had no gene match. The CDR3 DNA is TGTGCCAGCGGACTAGGGAGTGGGGAGACCCAGTACTTC. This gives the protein CASGLGSGETQYF.

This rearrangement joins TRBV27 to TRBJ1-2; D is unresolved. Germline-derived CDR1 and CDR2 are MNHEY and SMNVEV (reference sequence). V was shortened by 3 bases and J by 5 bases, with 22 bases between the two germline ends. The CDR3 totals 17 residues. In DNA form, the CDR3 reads TGTGCCAGCAGTTTTTTCCCACCCGGCCGGGCGAAATATGGCTACACCTTC. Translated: CASSFFPPGRAKYGYTF.

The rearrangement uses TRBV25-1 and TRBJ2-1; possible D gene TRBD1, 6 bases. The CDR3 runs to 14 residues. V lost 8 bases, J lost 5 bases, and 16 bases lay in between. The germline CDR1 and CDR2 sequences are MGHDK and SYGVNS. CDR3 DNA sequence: TGTGCCAGCGGACCTGGGGGCAGGGACAATGAGCAGTTCTTC. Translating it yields CASGPGGRDNEQFF.

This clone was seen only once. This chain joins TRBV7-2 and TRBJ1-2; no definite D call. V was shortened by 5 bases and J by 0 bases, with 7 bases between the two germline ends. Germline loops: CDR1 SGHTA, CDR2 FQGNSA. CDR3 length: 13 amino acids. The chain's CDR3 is CASSGQANYGYTF. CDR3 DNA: TGTGCCAGCAGCGGCCAAGCTAACTATGGCTACACCTTC.

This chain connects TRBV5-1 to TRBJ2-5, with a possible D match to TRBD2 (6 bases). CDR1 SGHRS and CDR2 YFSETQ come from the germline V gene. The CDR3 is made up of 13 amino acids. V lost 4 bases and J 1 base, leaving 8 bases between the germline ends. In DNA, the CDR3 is TGCGCCAGCAGCCGGAGGGGCCAAGAGACCCAGTACTTC. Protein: CASSRRGQETQYF.

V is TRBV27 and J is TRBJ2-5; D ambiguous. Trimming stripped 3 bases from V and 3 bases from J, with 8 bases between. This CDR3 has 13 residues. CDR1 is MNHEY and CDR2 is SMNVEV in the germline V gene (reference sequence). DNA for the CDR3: TGTGCCAGCAGTTTGGTCCCCGAAGAGACCCAGTACTTC. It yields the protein CASSLVPEETQYF.

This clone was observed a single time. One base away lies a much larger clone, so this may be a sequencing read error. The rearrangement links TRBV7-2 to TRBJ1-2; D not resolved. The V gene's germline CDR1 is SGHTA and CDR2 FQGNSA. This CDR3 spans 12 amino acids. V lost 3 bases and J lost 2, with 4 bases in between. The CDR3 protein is CASSLWNYGYTF. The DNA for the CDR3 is TGTGCCAGCAGCTTGTGGAACTATGGCTACACCTTC.

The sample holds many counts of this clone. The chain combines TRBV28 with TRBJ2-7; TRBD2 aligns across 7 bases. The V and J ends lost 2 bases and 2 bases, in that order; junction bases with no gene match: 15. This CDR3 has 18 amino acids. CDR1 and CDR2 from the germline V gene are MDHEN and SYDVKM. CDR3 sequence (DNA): TGTGCCAGCAGTTTAAGCGGGACTTTCACATTTAACACCTACGAGCAGTACTTC. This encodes CASSLSGTFTFNTYEQYF. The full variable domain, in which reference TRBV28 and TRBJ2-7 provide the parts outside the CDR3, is DVKVTQSSRYLVKRTGEKVFLECVQDMDHENMFWYRQDPGLGLRLIYFSYDVKMKEKGDIPEGYSVSREKKERFSLILESASTNQTSMYLCASSLSGTFTFNTYEQYFGPGTRLTVT.

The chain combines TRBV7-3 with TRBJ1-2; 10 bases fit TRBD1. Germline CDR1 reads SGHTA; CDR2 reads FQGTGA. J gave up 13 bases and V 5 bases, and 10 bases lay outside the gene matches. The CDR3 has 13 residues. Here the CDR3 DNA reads TGTGCCAGCAGCCCGTCCGGGACAGGGGTTATCACCTTC. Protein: CASSPSGTGVITF.

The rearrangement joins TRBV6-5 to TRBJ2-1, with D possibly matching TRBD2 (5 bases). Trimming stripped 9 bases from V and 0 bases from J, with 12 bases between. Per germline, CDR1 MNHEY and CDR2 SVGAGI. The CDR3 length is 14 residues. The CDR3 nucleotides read TGTGCCAGTCCCGCCAGCGGCTCCTACAATGAGCAGTTCTTC. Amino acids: CASPASGSYNEQFF.